This T cell receptor (beta chain) is from a study of T cells in tuberculosis. Study overall: In South Africa, adults with active tuberculosis were compared with IGRA-negative and latently infected IGRA-positive adolescents.

CDR3 length equals 16 residues. Germline CDR1 is SGHRS and CDR2 is YFSETQ. The germline V and J ends were trimmed by 1 base and 0 bases, with 11 bases remaining between them. Here immunoSEQ multiplex PCR was the method, and the copy in TCRdb shows in-frame clones only, minus some. The table records approximately 30,000 clones, 85% to 95% of them present only once. Unsorted cryopreserved PBMC were sequenced, averaging around 94,000 T cells per clinical donor. V gene TRBV5-1 combines with J gene TRBJ2-1, with D unclear. This receptor was taken from a donor between 10 and 35 years old with latent tuberculosis or without tuberculosis infection. Some clones in this sample may be carry-over from other donors' samples. The specimen was PBMCs. The CDR3 DNA sequence: TGCGCCAGCAGCTTGCAAGAGTTGAGCTCCTACAATGAGCAGTTCTTC. Translation: CASSLQELSSYNEQFF. Combining the CDR3 with reference TRBV5-1 and TRBJ2-1 gives the whole variable domain KAGVTQTPRYLIKTRGQQVTLSCSPISGHRSVSWYQQTPGQGLQFLFEYFSETQRNKGNFPGRFSGRQFSNSRSEMNVSTLELGDSALYLCASSLQELSSYNEQFFGPGTRLTVL.